This T cell receptor beta chain was identified in a study of cytomegalovirus exposure and HLA in healthy donors. About the research overall: The roughly 670 first-cohort repertoires shared a platform with the 120 or so validation repertoires, as reported in a later analysis.

The data were produced by immunoSEQ multiplex PCR, yet TCRdb's version contains in-frame clones alone and is incomplete. The table has over 120,000 clones, 80% to 90% seen once. This CDR3 is built from 15 residues. Trimming removed 5 bases from V and 3 bases from J, with 16 bases in between. Per germline, CDR1 MNHNY and CDR2 SVGAGI (reference sequence). Study results and caveats: Published work reported that the classifier diagnosed cytomegalovirus status with high specificity and sensitivity.

The table lists this clone with a few counts. No antigen is known for it. The clonotype originates from a woman in her 30s in good health and CMV-seropositive. V gene TRBV6-6 combines with J gene TRBJ1-1, with D perhaps matching TRBD1 (5 bases). Sequenced: PBMCs. CDR3 bases: TGTGCCAGCAGTACCACCTCGGGCAGGGACACTGAAGCTTTCTTT. As protein: CASSTTSGRDTEAFF.